This TCR beta chain was identified in a study of blood T cell repertoires in COVID-19 (dated by TCRdb to the early 2020s). Some background on the complete study: Samples from collaborators originated in the United States, Italy and Spain and spanned both the acute and convalescent phases of COVID-19. The prospective study material was composed of cDNA or gDNA derived from T cells, B-cell-depleted T cells, or PBMCs. Subjects who had been exposed to COVID-19, were actively infected with it, or had recovered from it provided the deeply sampled blood TCRbeta repertoires that made up the dataset. The repertoires were released in a freely available public database intended as a resource for research on the immune response to SARS-CoV-2. The samples were drawn from the first 160 participants of the ongoing ImmuneRACE study and from 950 to 1,500 subjects provided by 6 global collaborators. Nearly every sample came with metadata listing a de-identified subject ID, COVID-19 status, age in years and sex. HLA class I and class II types, where available, came from metadata supplied by the sample provider rather than from assay-based typing.

Enrolling through a virtual design, the prospective study's participants ranged in age from about 18 to 100 years and lived across around 25 United States geographic areas. In the prospective study, cohorts were assigned on the basis of participant-reported clinical history obtained from a screening survey and a study questionnaire. Exposed participants had been in contact, within 2 weeks of entering the study, with a person who had a PCR-confirmed or clinician-diagnosed case of COVID-19. In the prospective study, mobile phlebotomists collected whole blood, serum and a nasopharyngeal or oropharyngeal swab from each participant. Additional blood draws and questionnaires over an approximately two-month period could optionally be provided by prospective study participants. Before DNA extraction, prospective study blood samples were shipped either frozen or at room temperature. TCRbeta CDR3 regions were amplified from genomic DNA using the immunoSEQ Assay, a bias-controlled multiplex PCR. As for the original processing: The number of nucleated cells in each sample was estimated from the amplification of reference gene primers within the assay. To quantify the absolute abundance of each unique TCRbeta CDR3 rearrangement, sequence reads were collapsed and filtered. For each sample, productive Simpson clonality was calculated as the square root of Simpson's diversity index across productive rearrangements. Held by TCRdb, this immuneACCESS table contains in-frame sequences only and omits some clones. Under half of the omission traces to an unresolved V gene where checked; the cause of the rest is unknown. D and trimming come from the DNA, and the V and J calls and clone size come from that table. The sample table contains about 280,000 clones; only one count was recorded for approximately 78% of them. The leading ten clones occupy 4.5% to 6% of the sample.

On the study overall, not on this receptor specifically: The quantity of clinical and demographic metadata differed by source and by participant and was supplied without curation.

As to this clone: The antigen it recognizes is unknown. No base-level quality is on record; no much larger clone is a single base apart.

The CDR3 numbers 13 residues from cysteine through phenylalanine. Solely the CDR3 DNA is kept, with 39 bases framed from the first base. V gives up 4 bases and J gives up 2 bases, and the segment between their germline ends measures 9 bases. Via the germline V gene (reference sequence), CDR1 is SGHNT and CDR2 YYREEE. Sequenced input: PBMCs or T cells enriched from blood (not recorded which). This sequence originates from a man aged 40-49 years who had been exposed to COVID-19. The V and J segments used are TRBV5-4 and TRBJ1-1; perhaps TRBD1 is the D gene, with 5 bases matching. The CDR3 corresponds to CASSVDSNTEAFF. The DNA sequence reads TGTGCCAGCAGCGTAGACAGCAACACTGAAGCTTTCTTT.